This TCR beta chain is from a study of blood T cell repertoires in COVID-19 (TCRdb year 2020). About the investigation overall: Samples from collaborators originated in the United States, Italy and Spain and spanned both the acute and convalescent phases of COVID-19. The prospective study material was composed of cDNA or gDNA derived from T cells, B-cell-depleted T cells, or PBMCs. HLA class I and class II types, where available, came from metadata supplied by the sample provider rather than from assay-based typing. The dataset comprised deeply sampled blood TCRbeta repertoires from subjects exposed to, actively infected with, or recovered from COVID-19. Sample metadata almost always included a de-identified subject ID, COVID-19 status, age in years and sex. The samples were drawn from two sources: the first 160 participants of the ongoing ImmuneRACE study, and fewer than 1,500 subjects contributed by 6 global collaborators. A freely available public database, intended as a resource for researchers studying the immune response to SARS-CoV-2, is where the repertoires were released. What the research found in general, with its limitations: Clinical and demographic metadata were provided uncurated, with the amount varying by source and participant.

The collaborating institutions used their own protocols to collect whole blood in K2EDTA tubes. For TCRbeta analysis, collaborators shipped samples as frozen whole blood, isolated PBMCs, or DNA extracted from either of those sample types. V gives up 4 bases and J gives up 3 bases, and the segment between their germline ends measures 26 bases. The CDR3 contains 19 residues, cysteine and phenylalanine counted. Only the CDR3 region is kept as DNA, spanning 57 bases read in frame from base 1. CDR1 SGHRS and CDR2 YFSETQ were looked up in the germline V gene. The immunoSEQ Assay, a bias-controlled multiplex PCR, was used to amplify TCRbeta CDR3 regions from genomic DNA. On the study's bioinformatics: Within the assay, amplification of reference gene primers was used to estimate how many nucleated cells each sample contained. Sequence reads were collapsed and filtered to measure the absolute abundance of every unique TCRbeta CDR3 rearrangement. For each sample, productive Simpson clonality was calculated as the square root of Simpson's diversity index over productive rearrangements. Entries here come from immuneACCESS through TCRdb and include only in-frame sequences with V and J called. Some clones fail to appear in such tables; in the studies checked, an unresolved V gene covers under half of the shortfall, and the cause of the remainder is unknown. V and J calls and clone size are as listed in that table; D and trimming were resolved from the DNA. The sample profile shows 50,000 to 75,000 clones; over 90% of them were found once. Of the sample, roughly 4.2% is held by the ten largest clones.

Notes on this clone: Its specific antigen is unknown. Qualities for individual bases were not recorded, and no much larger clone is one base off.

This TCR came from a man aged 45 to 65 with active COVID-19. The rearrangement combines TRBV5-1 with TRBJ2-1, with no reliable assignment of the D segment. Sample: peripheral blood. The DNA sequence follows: TGCGCCAGCAGCATCTGGGCCCGCAAAACGTTACCACTCTACAATGAGCAGTTCTTC. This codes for CASSIWARKTLPLYNEQFF.